The T cell receptor (beta chain) under discussion was sequenced for a study of Ad26.COV2.S vaccination and SARS-CoV-2 variants. Study findings and constraints: Comparable non-spike TCR breadth was observed in vaccine and placebo recipients.

Sequencing was performed with immunoSEQ multiplex PCR; in TCRdb, only in-frame clones are kept and a portion is missing. Of about 350,000 clones in the sample, 92% were seen once. In the case of this clone: Its antigen is not known.

Germline lookup yields CDR1 SGHTA and CDR2 FQGNSA. The V and J ends lost 3 bases and 4 bases respectively, with 12 bases between them. The CDR3 runs to 14 residues. The chain has TRBV7-2 and TRBJ2-5; D call uncertain. The source of this sequence is a human donor who had recovered from COVID-19. Sequencing was performed on peripheral blood, taken after recovery from COVID-19. The CDR3 region is CASSFSPSGETQYF. DNA of the CDR3: TGTGCCAGCAGCTTCTCACCCTCGGGAGAGACCCAGTACTTC.